Sequencing of this T cell receptor (beta chain) was carried out in a study of blood T cell repertoires in COVID-19 (dated by TCRdb to the early 2020s). At the level of the whole study: The collaborator samples originated in the United States, Italy and Spain and spanned the acute and convalescent phases of COVID-19. Samples were obtained from the ongoing ImmuneRACE study (first 160 participants) and from about 1,300 subjects provided by 6 global collaborators. A freely available public database, intended as a resource for researchers studying the immune response to SARS-CoV-2, is where the repertoires were released. HLA class I and class II types, where available, came from metadata supplied by the sample provider rather than from assay-based typing. A de-identified subject ID, COVID-19 status, age in years and sex were almost always included in the sample metadata. The prospective study material was composed of cDNA or gDNA derived from T cells, B-cell-depleted T cells, or PBMCs. Deeply sampled blood TCRbeta repertoires from subjects exposed to, actively infected with, or recovered from COVID-19 were included in the dataset.

At one collaborating source in Seattle, patients were enrolled during active infection and were followed longitudinally through the course of disease. Collaborating institutions collected whole blood in K2EDTA tubes following their own protocols. For TCRbeta analysis, collaborators shipped samples as frozen whole blood, isolated PBMCs, or DNA extracted from either of those sample types. For this clone: This receptor's antigen is unknown. Base qualities were left out, and no much larger clone turns up one base away.

The immunoSEQ Assay, a bias-controlled multiplex PCR, was used to amplify TCRbeta CDR3 regions from genomic DNA. On the authors' methods: Nucleated cell counts per sample were estimated from amplification of reference gene primers within the assay. To quantify the absolute abundance of each unique TCRbeta CDR3 rearrangement, sequence reads were collapsed and filtered. For each sample, productive Simpson clonality was calculated as the square root of Simpson's diversity index over productive rearrangements. In its TCRdb copy, this immuneACCESS table keeps in-frame sequences only and misses some clones. Where compared with another copy, unresolved V genes explain less than half of these, and the others have no known cause. D and trimming come from the DNA, and the V and J calls and clone size come from that table. Present in this sample are fewer than 250,000 clones, around 90% of which were seen just once. 2% to 3% of the sample rests with the top ten.

From the germline V gene, CDR1 is SGDLS and CDR2 is YYNGEE. The germline V end is reduced by 3 bases and the J end by 3 bases; junction bases left unmatched: 12. The CDR3 goes from the cysteine to the phenylalanine over 18 residues. Only the CDR3 DNA stays, 54 bases, in frame from base 1. Here is what the overall study found, with its caveats: How much clinical and demographic metadata was included differed by source and by participant, and the metadata was provided uncurated.

The sequence joins TRBV9 to TRBJ1-1, and TRBD1 matches 12 of the central bases. Source material: peripheral blood. This clonotype originated in a man aged 25-40 years with COVID-19, enrolled during active disease. The encoded CDR3 is CASSAPGQGAGIDTEAFF. The DNA sequence is as follows: TGTGCCAGCAGCGCCCCGGGACAGGGGGCGGGTATAGACACTGAAGCTTTCTTT.